This T cell receptor beta chain was sequenced during a study of cytomegalovirus exposure and HLA in healthy donors. Sequencing was performed with immunoSEQ multiplex PCR; in TCRdb, only in-frame clones are kept and a portion is missing. The table shows 66,000 or so clones, with about 97% occurring only once. Regarding this clone: Its antigen is not identified.

Study-level points and caveats: Most TCR sequences proved rare, with some public TCRs found in many donors.

From germline, CDR1 is ENHRY and CDR2 SYGVKD. This CDR3 has 15 amino acids. V gave up 3 bases and J gave up 0 bases, with 11 bases separating them. Specimen: PBMCs. V usage is TRBV10-3 and J usage is TRBJ1-1, with a weak D call TRBD1 (6 bases). The TCR comes from a woman younger than 35 in good health and CMV-seropositive. Written as DNA, the CDR3 is TGTGCCATCAGTGATGTCTACAGGGTGAACACTGAAGCTTTCTTT. Amino acids: CAISDVYRVNTEAFF.